This T cell receptor beta chain was documented in a study of patients and donors after allogeneic stem cell transplantation. In TCRdb, the RT-PCR reads were re-called with MiXCR into one record per CDR3 protein. Altogether about 960,000 distinct CDR3 sequences are present, 18% being singletons, with the ten largest covering 5% to 7.5%. Looked up from germline, CDR1 is SGHTA and CDR2 is FQGTGA. Trimming shortened V by 1 base and J by 8 bases, and 18 bases separated the two germline ends. This CDR3 is built from 16 residues. The TCR originated in a human donor who was either an allogeneic HSCT recipient or a stem cell or donor lymphocyte infusion donor (not recorded which). It is not recorded whose cells these are; they may come from a transplant donor. What was sequenced was blood, either unsorted or a sorted T cell fraction (not recorded which). This sequence joins TRBV7-3 and TRBJ1-3; no definite D call. This CDR3 is CASSLRGRDHRDTIYF. In DNA, the CDR3 is TGTGCCAGCAGCTTAAGGGGTCGCGACCATAGGGACACCATATATTTT.